This TCR beta chain was found in a study of shared clonotypes between healthy human individuals. The sample holds a few counts of this clone. Original processing notes: Without quality scores, immunoSEQ junctional reads could not be filtered like full-length reads. Method: immunoSEQ multiplex PCR; TCRdb's copy keeps in-frame clones and lacks some. The V and J calls and the clone size are those of that table, but D and trimming were determined from the DNA. The table lists about 490,000 clones, 76% of them singletons. The material sequenced was PBMCs. This sequence originates from a woman in her thirties or forties in good health. Some clones in this sample may be carry-over from other donors' samples.

CDR3 coding DNA: TGTGCCTGGAGAGGAGGACAGGAGGGATGGGAAAAACTGTTTTTT. Protein: CAWRGGQEGWEKLFF. V is TRBV30 and J is TRBJ1-4; TRBD1 aligns across 7 bases. The germline V gene encodes CDR1 GTSNPN and CDR2 SVGIG (reference sequence). The V and J ends lost 3 bases and 8 bases, in that order; junction bases with no gene match: 12. The CDR3 totals 15 residues.